This T cell receptor beta chain emerged from a study of T cell responses to AZD1222 COVID-19 vaccine. This clone came up a few times. What it recognizes is unknown. Repertoires were generated with immunoSEQ multiplex PCR, while TCRdb's copy carries only in-frame clones and drops some. The repertoire holds roughly 70,000 clones, with nearly 90% as singletons. Study results and limitations: Among the donors, most were white British and more were female, and clonal diversity was possibly underestimated. CD4 TCRs associated with vaccination spanned spike, dominating at 160-218 and 743-854.

V was shortened by 3 bases and J by 3 bases, with 12 bases between the two germline ends. Looked up from germline, CDR1 is LGHDT and CDR2 is YNNKEL (reference sequence). CDR3 length: 14 amino acids. This chain uses TRBV3-1 (or the pseudogene TRBV3-2) with TRBJ2-7; tentatively, D is TRBD1 (7 bases). The receptor comes from an adult who received the AZD1222 COVID-19 vaccine. The sample in question was peripheral blood, obtained 28 days after the second AZD1222 dose. DNA for the CDR3: TGTGCCAGCAGCCACGGGGGACAGTACTACGAGCAGTACTTC. Its protein is CASSHGGQYYEQYF.